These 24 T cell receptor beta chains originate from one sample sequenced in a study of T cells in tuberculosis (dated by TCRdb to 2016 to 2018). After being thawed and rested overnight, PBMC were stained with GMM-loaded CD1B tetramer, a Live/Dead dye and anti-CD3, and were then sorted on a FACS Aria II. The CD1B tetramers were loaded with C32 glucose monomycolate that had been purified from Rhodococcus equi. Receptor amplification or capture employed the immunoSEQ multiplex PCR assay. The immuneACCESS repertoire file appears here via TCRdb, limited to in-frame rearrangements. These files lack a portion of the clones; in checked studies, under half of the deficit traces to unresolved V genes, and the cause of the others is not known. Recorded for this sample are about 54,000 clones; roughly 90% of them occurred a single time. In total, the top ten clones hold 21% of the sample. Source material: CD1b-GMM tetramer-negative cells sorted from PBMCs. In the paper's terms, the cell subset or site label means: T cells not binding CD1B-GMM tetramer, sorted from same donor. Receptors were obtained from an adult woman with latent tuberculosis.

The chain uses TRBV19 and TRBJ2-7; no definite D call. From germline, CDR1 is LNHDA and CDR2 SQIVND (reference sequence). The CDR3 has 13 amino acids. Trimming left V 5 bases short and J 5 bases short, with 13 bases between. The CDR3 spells CASSFLLGHEQYF. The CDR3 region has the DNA TGTGCCAGTAGTTTCTTGCTAGGTCACGAGCAGTACTTC.

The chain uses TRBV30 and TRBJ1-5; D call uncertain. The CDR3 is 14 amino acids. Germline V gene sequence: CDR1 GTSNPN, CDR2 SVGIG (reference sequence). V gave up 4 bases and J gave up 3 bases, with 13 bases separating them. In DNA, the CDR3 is TGTGCCTGGAATGGAGGGAATTCCAATCAGCCCCAGCATTTT. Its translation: CAWNGGNSNQPQHF.

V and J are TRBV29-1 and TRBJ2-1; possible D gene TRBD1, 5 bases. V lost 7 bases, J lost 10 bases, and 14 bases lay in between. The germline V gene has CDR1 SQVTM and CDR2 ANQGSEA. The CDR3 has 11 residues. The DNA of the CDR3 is TGCAGCGCCGTGGGGCAGTCCGAGCAGTTCTTC. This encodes CSAVGQSEQFF.

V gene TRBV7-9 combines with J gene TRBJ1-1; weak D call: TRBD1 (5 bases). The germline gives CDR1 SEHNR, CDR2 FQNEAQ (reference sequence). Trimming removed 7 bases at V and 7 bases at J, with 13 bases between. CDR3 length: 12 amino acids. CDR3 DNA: TGTGCCAGCAATCAGGGCCCCAATGAAGCTTTCTTT. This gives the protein CASNQGPNEAFF.

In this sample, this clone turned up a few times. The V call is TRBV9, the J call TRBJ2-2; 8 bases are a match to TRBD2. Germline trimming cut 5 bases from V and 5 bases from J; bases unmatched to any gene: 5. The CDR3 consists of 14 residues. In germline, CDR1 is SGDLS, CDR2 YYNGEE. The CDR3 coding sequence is TGTGCCAGCAGTCGGGAGGGCGGGACCGGGGAGCTGTTTTTT. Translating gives CASSREGGTGELFF.

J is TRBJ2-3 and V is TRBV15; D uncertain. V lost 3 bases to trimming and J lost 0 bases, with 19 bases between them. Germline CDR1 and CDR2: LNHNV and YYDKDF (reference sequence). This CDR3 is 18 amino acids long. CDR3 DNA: TGTGCCACCAGCAGCCCCGAGGCGGCATTGAAAAGCACAGATACGCAGTATTTT. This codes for CATSSPEAALKSTDTQYF. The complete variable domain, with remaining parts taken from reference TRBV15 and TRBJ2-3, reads DAMVIQNPRYQVTQFGKPVTLSCSQTLNHNVMYWYQQKSSQAPKLLFHYYDKDFNNEADTPDNFQSRRPNTSFCFLDIRSPGLGDTAMYLCATSSPEAALKSTDTQYFGPGTRLTVL.

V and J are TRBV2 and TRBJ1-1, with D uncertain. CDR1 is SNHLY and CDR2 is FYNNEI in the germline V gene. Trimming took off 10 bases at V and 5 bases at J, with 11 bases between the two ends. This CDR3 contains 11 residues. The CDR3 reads CATGGGTEAFF. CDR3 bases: TGTGCCACAGGTGGAGGGACTGAAGCTTTCTTT.

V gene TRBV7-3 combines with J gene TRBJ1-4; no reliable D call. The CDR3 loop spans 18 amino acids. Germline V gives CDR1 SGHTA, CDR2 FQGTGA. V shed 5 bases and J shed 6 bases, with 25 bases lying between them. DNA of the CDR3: TGTGCCAGCAGCCCCCGCCCAAAAGACAAGGCGAAGCATGAAAAACTGTTTTTT. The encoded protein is CASSPRPKDKAKHEKLFF.

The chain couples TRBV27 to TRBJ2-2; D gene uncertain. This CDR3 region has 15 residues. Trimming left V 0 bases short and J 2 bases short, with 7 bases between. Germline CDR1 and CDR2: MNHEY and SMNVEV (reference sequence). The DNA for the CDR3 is TGTGCCAGCAGTTTATCGGAGCCTAACACCGGGGAGCTGTTTTTT. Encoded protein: CASSLSEPNTGELFF.

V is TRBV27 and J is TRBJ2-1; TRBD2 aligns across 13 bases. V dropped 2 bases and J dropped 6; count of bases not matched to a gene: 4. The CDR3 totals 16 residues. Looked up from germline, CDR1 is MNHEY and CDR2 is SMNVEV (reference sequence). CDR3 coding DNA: TGTGCCAGCAGTTTACCTCGGACTAGCGGGGGCAATGAGCAGTTCTTC. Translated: CASSLPRTSGGNEQFF.

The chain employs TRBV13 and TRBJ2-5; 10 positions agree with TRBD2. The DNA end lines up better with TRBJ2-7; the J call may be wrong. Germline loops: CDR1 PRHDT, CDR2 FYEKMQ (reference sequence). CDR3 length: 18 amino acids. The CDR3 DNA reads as TGTGCCAGCAGCTTAGGCAGGGTAGCGGGAGGTTTGATACACGAGCAGTACTTC. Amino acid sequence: CASSLGRVAGGLIHEQYF.

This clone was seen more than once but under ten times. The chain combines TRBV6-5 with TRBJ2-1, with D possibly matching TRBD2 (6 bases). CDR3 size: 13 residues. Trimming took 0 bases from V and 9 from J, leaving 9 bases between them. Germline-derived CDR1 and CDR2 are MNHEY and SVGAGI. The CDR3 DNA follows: TGTGCCAGCAGTTACTCGGACGGGAGTGAGCAGTTCTTC. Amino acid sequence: CASSYSDGSEQFF.

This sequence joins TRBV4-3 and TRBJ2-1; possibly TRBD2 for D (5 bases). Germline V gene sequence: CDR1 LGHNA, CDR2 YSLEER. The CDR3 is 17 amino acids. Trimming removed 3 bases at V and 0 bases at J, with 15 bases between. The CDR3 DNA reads TGCGCCAGCAGCCAGGGTACCGGGGTGAGCTCCTACAATGAGCAGTTCTTC. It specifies CASSQGTGVSSYNEQFF.

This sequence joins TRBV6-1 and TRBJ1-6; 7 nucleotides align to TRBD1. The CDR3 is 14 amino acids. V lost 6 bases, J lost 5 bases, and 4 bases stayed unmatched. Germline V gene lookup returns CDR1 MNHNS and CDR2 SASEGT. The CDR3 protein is CASRLDRNNSPLHF. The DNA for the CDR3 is TGTGCCAGCAGATTGGACAGGAATAATTCACCCCTCCACTTT.

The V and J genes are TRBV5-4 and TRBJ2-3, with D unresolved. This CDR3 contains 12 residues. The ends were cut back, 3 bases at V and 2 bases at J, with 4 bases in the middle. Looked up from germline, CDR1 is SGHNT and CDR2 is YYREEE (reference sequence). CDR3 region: CASSYSTDTQYF. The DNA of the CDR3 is TGTGCCAGCAGCTACTCCACAGATACGCAGTATTTT.

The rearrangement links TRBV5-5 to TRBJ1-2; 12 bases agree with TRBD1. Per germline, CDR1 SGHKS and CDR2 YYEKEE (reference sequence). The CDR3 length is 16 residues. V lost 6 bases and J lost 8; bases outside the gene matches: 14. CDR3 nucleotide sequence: TGTGCCAGCACCCTCTCCGGGACAGGGGGCGCCTACGGCTACACCTTC. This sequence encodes CASTLSGTGGAYGYTF.

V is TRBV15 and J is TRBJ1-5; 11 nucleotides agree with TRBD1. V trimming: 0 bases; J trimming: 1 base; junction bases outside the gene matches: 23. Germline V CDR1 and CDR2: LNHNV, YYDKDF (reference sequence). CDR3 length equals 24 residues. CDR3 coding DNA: TGTGCCACCAGCAGAGATCTTTTCGTCAGGTCCCAGGGACAGGGGGACTTGAGCAATCAGCCCCAGCATTTT. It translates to CATSRDLFVRSQGQGDLSNQPQHF.

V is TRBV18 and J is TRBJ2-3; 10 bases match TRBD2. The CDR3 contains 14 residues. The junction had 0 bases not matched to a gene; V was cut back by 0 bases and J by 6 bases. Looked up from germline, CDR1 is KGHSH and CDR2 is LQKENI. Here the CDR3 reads CASSPPTSGDTQYF. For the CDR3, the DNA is TGTGCCAGCTCACCACCGACTAGCGGGGATACGCAGTATTTT.

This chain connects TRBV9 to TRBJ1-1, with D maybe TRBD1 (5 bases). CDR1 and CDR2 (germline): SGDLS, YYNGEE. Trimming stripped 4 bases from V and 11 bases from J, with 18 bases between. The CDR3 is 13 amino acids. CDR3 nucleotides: TGTGCCAGCAGCAGCTCCCCTGGGGGGGTCGCTTTCTTT. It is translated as CASSSSPGGVAFF.

The CDR3 coding sequence is TGTGCCAGCTCACCCCGACGGACTAATGATGAAAAACTGTTTTTT. Translating it yields CASSPRRTNDEKLFF. This chain uses TRBV18 with TRBJ1-4; D unresolved. CDR1 and CDR2 from the germline V gene are KGHSH and LQKENI. Between the trimmed V and J ends, which lost 3 bases and 6 bases, there was a span of 14 bases. This CDR3 has 15 amino acids.

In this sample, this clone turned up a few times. The CDR3 region has the DNA TGTGCCAGCTCACCACCGATGGGACAGGGACACGAGCAGTACTTC. Its translation: CASSPPMGQGHEQYF. The chain recombines TRBV18 with TRBJ2-7; 9 positions agree with TRBD1. This CDR3 is 15 amino acids long. The junction had 5 bases not matched to a gene; V was cut back by 0 bases and J by 5 bases. CDR1 KGHSH and CDR2 LQKENI come from the germline V gene.

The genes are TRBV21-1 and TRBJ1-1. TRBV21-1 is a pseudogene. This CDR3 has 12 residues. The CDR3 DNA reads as TGTGCCAGCAGCAAAGAAGGAGATGAAGCTTTCTTT. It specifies CASSKEGDEAFF.

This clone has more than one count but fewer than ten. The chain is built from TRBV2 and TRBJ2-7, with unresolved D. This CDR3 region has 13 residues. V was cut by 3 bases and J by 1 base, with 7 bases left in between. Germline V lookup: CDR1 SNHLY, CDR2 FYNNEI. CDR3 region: CASSDGGSYEQYF. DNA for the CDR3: TGTGCCAGCAGTGACGGTGGTTCCTACGAGCAGTACTTC.

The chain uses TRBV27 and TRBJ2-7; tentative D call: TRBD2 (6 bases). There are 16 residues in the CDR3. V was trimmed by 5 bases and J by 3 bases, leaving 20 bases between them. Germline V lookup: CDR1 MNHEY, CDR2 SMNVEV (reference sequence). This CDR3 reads CASSAISEGGVYEQYF. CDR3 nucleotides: TGTGCCAGCAGTGCGATTAGCGAGGGAGGTGTCTACGAGCAGTACTTC.